Shown below are 4 T cell receptor beta chains from a single sample sequenced in a study of shared clonotypes between healthy human individuals. Assay used: immunoSEQ multiplex PCR; TCRdb lists only in-frame clones, some missing. Of roughly 1,000,000 clones in the sample, 70% to 80% were seen once. Sequencing input: memory CD4+ T cells from PBMCs. Subset given: CD45RA-negative fraction. The receptor source for this set is a man aged 18 to 29 in good health. Some clones in this sample may be carry-over from other donors' samples.

The chain couples TRBV18 to TRBJ2-7; 9 bases line up with TRBD1. Germline V gives CDR1 KGHSH, CDR2 LQKENI. Germline trimming cut 4 bases from V and 0 bases from J; bases unmatched to any gene: 1. This CDR3 comprises 14 residues. CDR3 residues: CASSRGQGSYEQYF. The DNA for the CDR3 is TGTGCCAGCTCACGGGGACAGGGCTCCTACGAGCAGTACTTC.

As concerns this clone: Mismatch with germline at one junction end may stem from a read error. The J gene is TRBJ2-3, the V gene TRBV4-2, with 10 bases aligning to TRBD2. CDR3 length: 20 residues. The V gene's germline CDR1 is LGHNA and CDR2 YNFKEQ. The CDR3 here is CASSQALASGSGSAGDAQYF. CDR3 nucleotide sequence: TGTGCCAGCAGCCAAGCACTGGCTAGCGGGAGTGGCTCGGCGGGAGATGCGCAGTATTTT.

The V gene is TRBV30, the J gene TRBJ1-5, with unresolved D. Germline V gene lookup returns CDR1 GTSNPN and CDR2 SVGIG (reference sequence). The CDR3 is 12 amino acids. The V end was cut by 0 bases, the J end by 4 bases, with 4 bases between. In nucleotides, the CDR3 is TGTGCCTGGAGTGTATGGAATCAGCCCCAGCATTTT. Encoded protein: CAWSVWNQPQHF.

The CDR3 is CASRQGVSYNEQFF. CDR3 coding DNA: TGTGCCAGCAGGCAAGGCGTCTCCTACAATGAGCAGTTCTTC. This sequence joins TRBV7-9 and TRBJ2-1; D is ambiguous. The CDR3 covers 14 residues. Deletions cut 6 bases from V and 0 bases from J, with 9 bases between. Germline V CDR1 and CDR2: SEHNR, FQNEAQ (reference sequence).